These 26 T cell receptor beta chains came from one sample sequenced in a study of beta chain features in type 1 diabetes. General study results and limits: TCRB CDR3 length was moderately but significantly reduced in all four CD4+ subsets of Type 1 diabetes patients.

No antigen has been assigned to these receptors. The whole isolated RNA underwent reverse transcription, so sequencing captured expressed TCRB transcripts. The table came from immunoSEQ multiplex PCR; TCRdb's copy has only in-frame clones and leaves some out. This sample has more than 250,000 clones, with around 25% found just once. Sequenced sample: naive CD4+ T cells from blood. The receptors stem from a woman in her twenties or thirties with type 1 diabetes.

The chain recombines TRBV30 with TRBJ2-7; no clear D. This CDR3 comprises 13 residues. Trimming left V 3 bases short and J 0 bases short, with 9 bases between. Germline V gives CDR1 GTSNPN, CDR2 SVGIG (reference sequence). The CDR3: CAWRRISSYEQYF. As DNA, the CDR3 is TGTGCCTGGAGGCGGATAAGCTCCTACGAGCAGTACTTC.

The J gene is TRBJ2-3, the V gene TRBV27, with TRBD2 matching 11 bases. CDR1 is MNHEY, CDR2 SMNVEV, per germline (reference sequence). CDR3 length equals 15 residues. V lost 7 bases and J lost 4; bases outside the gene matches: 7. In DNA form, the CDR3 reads TGTGCCAGCAAGCGACTAGCGGGATCAGCAGATACGCAGTATTTT. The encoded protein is CASKRLAGSADTQYF.

The CDR3 here is CASSRGVDTQYF. CDR3 coding DNA: TGTGCCAGTAGCAGGGGGGTGGATACGCAGTATTTT. The chain recombines TRBV19 with TRBJ2-3; the D gene is possibly TRBD1 (7 bases). CDR1 and CDR2 from the germline V gene are LNHDA and SQIVND (reference sequence). V was pared by 6 bases and J by 6 bases, with 10 bases between. The CDR3 is 12 amino acids.

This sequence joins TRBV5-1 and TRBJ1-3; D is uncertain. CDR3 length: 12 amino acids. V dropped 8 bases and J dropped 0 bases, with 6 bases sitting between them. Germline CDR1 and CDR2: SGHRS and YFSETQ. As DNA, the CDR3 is TGCGCCAGTCGGGGCTCTGGAAACACCATATATTTT. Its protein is CASRGSGNTIYF.

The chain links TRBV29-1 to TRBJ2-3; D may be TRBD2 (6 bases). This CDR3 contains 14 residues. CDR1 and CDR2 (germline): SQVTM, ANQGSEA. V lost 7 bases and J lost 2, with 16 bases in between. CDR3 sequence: CSGAGTHNTDTQYF. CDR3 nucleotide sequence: TGCAGCGGGGCCGGGACTCACAACACAGATACGCAGTATTTT.

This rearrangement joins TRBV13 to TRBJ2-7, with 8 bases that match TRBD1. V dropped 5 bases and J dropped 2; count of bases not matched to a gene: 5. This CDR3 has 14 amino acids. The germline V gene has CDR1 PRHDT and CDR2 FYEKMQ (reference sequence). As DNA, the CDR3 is TGTGCCAGCAGCGAGACAGGGGTTGCCTACGAGCAGTACTTC. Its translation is CASSETGVAYEQYF.

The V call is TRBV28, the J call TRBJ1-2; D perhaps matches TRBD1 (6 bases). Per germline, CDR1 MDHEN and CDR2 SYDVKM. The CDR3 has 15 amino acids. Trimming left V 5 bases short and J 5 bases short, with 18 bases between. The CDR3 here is CASSTPGQSIYGYTF. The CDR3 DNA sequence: TGTGCCAGCAGTACCCCAGGACAGTCAATTTATGGCTACACCTTC.

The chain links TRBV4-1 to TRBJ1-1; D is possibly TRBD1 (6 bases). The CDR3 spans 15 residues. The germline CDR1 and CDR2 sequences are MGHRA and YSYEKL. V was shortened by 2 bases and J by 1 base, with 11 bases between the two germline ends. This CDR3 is CASSQTTGQNTEAFF. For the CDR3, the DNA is TGCGCCAGCAGCCAAACGACAGGACAGAACACTGAAGCTTTCTTT.

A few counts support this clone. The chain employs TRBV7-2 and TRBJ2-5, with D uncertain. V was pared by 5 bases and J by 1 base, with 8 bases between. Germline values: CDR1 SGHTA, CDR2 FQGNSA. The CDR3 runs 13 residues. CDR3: CASSAQFQETQYF. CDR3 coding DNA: TGTGCCAGCAGCGCCCAGTTCCAAGAGACCCAGTACTTC.

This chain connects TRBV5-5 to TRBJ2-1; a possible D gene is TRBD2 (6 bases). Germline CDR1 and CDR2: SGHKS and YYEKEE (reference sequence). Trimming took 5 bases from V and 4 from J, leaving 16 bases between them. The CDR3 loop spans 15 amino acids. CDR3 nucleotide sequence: TGTGCCAGCAGGGACGGACTACCACTTTACAATGAGCAGTTCTTC. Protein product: CASRDGLPLYNEQFF.

The chain's CDR3 is CSVGQGAFNEQFF. The CDR3 DNA reads TGCAGCGTGGGACAGGGGGCGTTTAATGAGCAGTTCTTC. The chain carries TRBV29-1 and TRBJ2-1; TRBD1 agrees at 12 bases. V gave up 6 bases and J gave up 7 bases; unmatched junction bases: 4. Germline loops: CDR1 SQVTM, CDR2 ANQGSEA. The CDR3 has 13 amino acids.

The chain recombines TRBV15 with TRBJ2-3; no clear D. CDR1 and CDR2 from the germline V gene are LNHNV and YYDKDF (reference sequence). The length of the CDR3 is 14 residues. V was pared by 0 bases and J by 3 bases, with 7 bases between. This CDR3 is CATSRDPVTDTQYF. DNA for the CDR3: TGTGCCACCAGCAGAGACCCTGTAACAGATACGCAGTATTTT.

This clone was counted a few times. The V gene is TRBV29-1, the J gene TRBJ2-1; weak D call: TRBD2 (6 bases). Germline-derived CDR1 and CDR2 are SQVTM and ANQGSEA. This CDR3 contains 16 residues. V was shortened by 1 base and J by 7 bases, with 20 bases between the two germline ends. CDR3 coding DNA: TGCAGCGTTGAAGGGAAAATAGCGGCGATGGGGAATGAGCAGTTCTTC. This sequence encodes CSVEGKIAAMGNEQFF.

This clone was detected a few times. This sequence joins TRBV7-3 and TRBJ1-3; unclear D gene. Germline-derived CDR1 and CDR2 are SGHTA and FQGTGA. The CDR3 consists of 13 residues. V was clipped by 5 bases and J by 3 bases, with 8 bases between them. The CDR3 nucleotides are TGTGCCAGCAGCCCATCGGGTGGAAACACCATATATTTT. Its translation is CASSPSGGNTIYF.

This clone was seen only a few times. CDR3 amino acids: CAWSVARGSGLAYNEQFF. CDR3 bases: TGTGCCTGGAGTGTAGCCAGGGGATCGGGACTAGCATACAATGAGCAGTTCTTC. The V gene is TRBV30, the J gene TRBJ2-1, with 9 bases matching TRBD2. There are 18 residues in the CDR3. Unmatched junction bases numbered 13, after V lost 0 bases and J lost 4 bases. Per the germline V gene, CDR1 is GTSNPN and CDR2 is SVGIG (reference sequence).

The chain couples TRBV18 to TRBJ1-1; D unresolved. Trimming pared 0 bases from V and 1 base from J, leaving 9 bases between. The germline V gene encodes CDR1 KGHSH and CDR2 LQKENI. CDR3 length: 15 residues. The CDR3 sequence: CASSPPVGANTEAFF. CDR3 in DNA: TGTGCCAGCTCACCACCCGTCGGAGCGAACACTGAAGCTTTCTTT.

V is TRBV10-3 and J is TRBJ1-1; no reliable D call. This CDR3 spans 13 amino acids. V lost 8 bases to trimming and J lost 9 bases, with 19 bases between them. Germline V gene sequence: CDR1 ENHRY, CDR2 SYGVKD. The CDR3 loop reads CAIRYEGTGKAFF. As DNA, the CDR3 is TGTGCCATCCGTTATGAGGGTACGGGAAAAGCTTTCTTT.

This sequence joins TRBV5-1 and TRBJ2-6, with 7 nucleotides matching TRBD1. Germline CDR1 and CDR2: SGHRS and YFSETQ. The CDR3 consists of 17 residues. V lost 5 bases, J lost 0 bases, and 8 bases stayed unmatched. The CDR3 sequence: CASSFDRASSGANVLTF. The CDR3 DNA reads TGCGCCAGCAGTTTCGACAGGGCTAGCTCTGGGGCCAACGTCCTGACTTTC. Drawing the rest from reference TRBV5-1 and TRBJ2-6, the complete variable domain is KAGVTQTPRYLIKTRGQQVTLSCSPISGHRSVSWYQQTPGQGLQFLFEYFSETQRNKGNFPGRFSGRQFSNSRSEMNVSTLELGDSALYLCASSFDRASSGANVLTFGAGSRLTVL.

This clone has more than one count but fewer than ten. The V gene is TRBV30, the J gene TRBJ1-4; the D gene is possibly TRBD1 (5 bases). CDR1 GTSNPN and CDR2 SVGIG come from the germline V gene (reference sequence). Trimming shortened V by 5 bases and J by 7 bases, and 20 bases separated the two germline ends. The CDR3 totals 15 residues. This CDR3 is CAWGSLAGAAEKLFF. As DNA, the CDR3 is TGTGCCTGGGGGTCGCTGGCTGGGGCAGCTGAAAAACTGTTTTTT.

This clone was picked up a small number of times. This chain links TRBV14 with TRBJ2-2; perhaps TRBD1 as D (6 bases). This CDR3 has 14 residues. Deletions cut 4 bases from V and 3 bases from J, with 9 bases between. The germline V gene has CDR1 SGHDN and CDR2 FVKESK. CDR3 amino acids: CASSPTGYTGELFF. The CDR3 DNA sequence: TGTGCCAGCAGCCCAACAGGGTACACCGGGGAGCTGTTTTTT.

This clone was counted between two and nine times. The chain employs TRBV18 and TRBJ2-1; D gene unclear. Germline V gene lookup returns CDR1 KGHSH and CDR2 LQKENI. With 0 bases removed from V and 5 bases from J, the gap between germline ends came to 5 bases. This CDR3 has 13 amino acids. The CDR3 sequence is CASSPPAHNEQFF. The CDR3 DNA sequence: TGTGCCAGCTCACCACCGGCTCACAATGAGCAGTTCTTC.

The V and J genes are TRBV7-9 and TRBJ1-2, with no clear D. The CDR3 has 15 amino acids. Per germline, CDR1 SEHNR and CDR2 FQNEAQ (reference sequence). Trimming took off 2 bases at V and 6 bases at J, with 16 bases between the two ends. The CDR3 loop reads CASSLNTGRENGYTF. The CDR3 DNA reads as TGTGCCAGCAGCTTAAACACCGGACGGGAAAATGGCTACACCTTC.

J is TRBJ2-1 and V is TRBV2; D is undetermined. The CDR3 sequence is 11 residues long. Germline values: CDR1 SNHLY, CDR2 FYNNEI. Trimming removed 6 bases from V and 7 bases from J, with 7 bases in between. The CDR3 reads CASSEENEQFF. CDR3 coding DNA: TGTGCCAGCAGCGAGGAAAATGAGCAGTTCTTC. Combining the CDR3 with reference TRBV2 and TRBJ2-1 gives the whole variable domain EPEVTQTPSHQVTQMGQEVILRCVPISNHLYFYWYRQILGQKVEFLVSFYNNEISEKSEIFDDQFSVERPDGSNFTLKIRSTKLEDSAMYFCASSEENEQFFGPGTRLTVL.

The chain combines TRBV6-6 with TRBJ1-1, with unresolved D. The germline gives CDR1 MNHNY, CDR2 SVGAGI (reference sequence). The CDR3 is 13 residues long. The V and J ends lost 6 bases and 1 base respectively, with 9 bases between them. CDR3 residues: CASSQTRNTEAFF. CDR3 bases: TGTGCCAGCAGCCAGACAAGGAACACTGAAGCTTTCTTT.

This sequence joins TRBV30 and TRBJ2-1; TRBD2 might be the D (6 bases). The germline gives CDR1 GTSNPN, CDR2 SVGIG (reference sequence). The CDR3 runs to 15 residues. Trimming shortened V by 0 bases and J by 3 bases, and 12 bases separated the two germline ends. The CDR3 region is CAWSVFLARYNEQFF. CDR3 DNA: TGTGCCTGGAGTGTATTCCTAGCGCGCTACAATGAGCAGTTCTTC.

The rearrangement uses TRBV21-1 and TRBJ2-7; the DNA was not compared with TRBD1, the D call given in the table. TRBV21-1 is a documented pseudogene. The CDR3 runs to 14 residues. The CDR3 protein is CASSKCQAFYEQYF. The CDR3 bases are TGTGCCAGCAGCAAATGTCAGGCTTTTTACGAGCAGTACTTC.